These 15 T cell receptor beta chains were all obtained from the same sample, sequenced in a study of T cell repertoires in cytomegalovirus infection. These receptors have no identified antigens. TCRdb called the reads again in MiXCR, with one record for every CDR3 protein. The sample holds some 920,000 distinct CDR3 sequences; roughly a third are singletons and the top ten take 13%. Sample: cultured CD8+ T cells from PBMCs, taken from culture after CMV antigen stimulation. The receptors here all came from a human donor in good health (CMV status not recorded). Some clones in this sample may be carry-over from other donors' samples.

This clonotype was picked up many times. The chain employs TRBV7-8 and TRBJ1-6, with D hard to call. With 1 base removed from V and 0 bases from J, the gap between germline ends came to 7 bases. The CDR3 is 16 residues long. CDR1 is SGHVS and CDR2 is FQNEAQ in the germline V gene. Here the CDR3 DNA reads TGTGCCAGCAGCTTAGTAGACGGCTCCTATAATTCACCCCTCCACTTT. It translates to CASSLVDGSYNSPLHF.

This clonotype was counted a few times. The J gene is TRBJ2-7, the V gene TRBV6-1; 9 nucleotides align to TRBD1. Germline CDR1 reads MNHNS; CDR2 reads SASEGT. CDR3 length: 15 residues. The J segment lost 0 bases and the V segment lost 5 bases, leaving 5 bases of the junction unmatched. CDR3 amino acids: CASSPWGQGSYEQYF. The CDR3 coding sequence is TGTGCCAGCAGTCCTTGGGGACAGGGCTCCTACGAGCAGTACTTC.

CDR3 region: CASSLVGGGAHNEQFF. Here the CDR3 DNA reads TGTGCCAGCAGCTTAGTGGGGGGGGGCGCGCACAATGAGCAGTTCTTC. The chain joins TRBV7-2 to TRBJ2-1; possibly TRBD2 for D (7 bases). Germline V gene lookup returns CDR1 SGHTA and CDR2 FQGNSA. V gave up 1 base and J gave up 5 bases, with 15 bases separating them. The CDR3 is made up of 16 amino acids.

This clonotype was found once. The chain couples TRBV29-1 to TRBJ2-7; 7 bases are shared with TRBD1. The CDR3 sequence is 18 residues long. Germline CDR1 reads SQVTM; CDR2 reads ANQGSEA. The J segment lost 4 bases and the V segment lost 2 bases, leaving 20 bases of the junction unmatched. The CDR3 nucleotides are TGCAGCGTTGAAATCCGTGGGACAGACGGGCCCCCAGGTTACGAGCAGTACTTC. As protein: CSVEIRGTDGPPGYEQYF.

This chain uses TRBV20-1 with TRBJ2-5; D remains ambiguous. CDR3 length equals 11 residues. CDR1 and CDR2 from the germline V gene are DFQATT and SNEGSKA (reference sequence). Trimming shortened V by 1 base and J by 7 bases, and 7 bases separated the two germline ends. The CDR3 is CSARVATTQYF. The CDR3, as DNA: TGCAGTGCTAGAGTAGCTACGACCCAGTACTTC.

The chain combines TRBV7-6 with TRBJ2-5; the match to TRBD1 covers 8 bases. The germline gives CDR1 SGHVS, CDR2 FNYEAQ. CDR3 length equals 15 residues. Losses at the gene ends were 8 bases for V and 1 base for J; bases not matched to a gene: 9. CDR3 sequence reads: CASLQGAESQETQYF. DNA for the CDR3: TGTGCCAGCCTCCAGGGGGCGGAATCCCAAGAGACCCAGTACTTC.

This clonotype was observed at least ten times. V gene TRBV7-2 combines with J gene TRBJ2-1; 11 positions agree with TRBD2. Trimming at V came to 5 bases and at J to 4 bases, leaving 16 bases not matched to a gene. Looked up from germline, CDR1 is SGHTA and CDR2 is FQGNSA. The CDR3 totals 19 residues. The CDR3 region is CASSPMTSGDGRGYNEQFF. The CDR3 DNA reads TGTGCCAGCAGCCCAATGACTAGCGGGGATGGCCGTGGTTACAATGAGCAGTTCTTC.

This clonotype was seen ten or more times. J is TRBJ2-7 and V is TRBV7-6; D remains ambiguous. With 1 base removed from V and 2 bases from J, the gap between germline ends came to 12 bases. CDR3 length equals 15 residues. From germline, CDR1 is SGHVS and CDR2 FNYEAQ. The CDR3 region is CASSLVRERTYEQYF. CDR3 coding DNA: TGTGCCAGCAGCTTAGTAAGGGAAAGAACCTACGAGCAGTACTTC.

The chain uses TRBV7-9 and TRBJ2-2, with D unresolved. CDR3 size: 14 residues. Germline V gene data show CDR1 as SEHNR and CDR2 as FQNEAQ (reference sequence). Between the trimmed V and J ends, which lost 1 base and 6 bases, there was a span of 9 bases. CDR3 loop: CASSLGSGAGELFF. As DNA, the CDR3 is TGTGCCAGCAGCTTAGGCAGTGGCGCCGGGGAGCTGTTTTTT.

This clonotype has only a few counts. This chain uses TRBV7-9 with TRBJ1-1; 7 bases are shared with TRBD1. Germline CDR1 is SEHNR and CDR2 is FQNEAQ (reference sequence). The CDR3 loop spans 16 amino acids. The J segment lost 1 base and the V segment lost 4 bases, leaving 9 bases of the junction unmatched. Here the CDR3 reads CASSSSDRTENTEAFF. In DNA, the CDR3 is TGTGCCAGCAGCTCATCGGACAGGACAGAGAACACTGAAGCTTTCTTT.

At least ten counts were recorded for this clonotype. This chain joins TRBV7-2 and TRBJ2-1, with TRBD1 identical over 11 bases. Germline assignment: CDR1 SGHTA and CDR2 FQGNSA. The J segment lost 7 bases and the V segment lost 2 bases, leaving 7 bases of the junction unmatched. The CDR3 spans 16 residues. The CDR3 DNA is TGTGCCAGCAGCTTACGGGGGACAGGGGGAGGAAATGAGCAGTTCTTC. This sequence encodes CASSLRGTGGGNEQFF. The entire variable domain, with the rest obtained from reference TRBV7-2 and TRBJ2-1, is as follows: GAGVSQSPSNKVTEKGKDVELRCDPISGHTALYWYRQSLGQGLEFLIYFQGNSAPDKSGLPSDRFSAERTGGSVSTLTIQRTQQEDSAVYLCASSLRGTGGGNEQFFGPGTRLTVL.

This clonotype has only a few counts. Written as DNA, the CDR3 is TGCGCCAGCAGCCTTCTATCCGGGACAGAGATTTTAAATGAGCAGTTCTTC. This codes for CASSLLSGTEILNEQFF. This chain connects TRBV4-3 to TRBJ2-1; TRBD1 matches at 7 bases. Per germline, CDR1 LGHNA and CDR2 YSLEER. J gave up 7 bases and V 4 bases, and 16 bases lay outside the gene matches. CDR3 length: 17 amino acids.

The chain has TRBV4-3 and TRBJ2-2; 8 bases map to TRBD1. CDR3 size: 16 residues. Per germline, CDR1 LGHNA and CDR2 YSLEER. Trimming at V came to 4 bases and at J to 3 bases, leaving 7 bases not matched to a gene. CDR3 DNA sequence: TGCGCCAGCAGCCCTCCGGCAGGGGGCTACACCGGGGAGCTGTTTTTT. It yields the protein CASSPPAGGYTGELFF.

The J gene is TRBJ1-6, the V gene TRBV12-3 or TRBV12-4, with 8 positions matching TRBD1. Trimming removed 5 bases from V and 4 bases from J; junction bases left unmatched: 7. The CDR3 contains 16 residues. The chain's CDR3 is CASSGPTGAYNSPLHF. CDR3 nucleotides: TGTGCCAGCAGTGGACCGACAGGGGCTTATAATTCACCCCTCCACTTT.

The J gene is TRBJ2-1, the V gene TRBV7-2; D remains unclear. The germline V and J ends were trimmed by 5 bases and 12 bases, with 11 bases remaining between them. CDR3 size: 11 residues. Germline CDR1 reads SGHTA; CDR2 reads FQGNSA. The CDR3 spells CASSASLVQFF. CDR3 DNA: TGTGCCAGCAGCGCCAGTCTTGTGCAGTTCTTC.